Listed below are T cell receptor beta chains from one sample, sequenced in a study of T cell repertoires in cytomegalovirus infection. TCRdb re-analysed the reads in MiXCR, keeping a single row per CDR3 protein. Of almost 550,000 distinct CDR3 sequences in the sample, approximately 15% were seen once. Sequenced sample: CD8+ T cells from PBMCs. Receptors were obtained from a human donor in good health (CMV status not recorded). Some clones in this sample may be carry-over from other donors' samples. The CDR3 runs from the conserved cysteine through the conserved F or W. D genes are given only for firm matches. The listing skips clone size in some rows; elsewhere it reads once, few, many or a size class.

clone size	V gene	J gene	D gene	CDR3 DNA	CDR3 protein
many	TRBV11-2	TRBJ2-7	-	TGTGCCAGCAGCTCCAGGGTCTACGAGCAGTACTTC	CASSSRVYEQYF
few	TRBV28	TRBJ1-1	-	TGTGCCAGCAGTTCGAACGGACCGAAGAACACTGAAGCTTTCTTT	CASSSNGPKNTEAFF
many	TRBV6-1	TRBJ2-7	-	TGTGCCAGCAGAAAAACAGGGAGCTCCTACGAGCAGTACTTC	CASRKTGSSYEQYF
many	TRBV24-1	TRBJ2-2	TRBD2	TGTGCCACCAGTGAGGACGCGGGAGGGCCTGTCGGGGAGCTGTTTTTT	CATSEDAGGPVGELFF
few	TRBV15	TRBJ1-3	-	TGTGCCACCAGCAGAGGTAGCGGAGCCTCTGGAAACACCATATATTTT	CATSRGSGASGNTIYF
many	TRBV30	TRBJ1-1	TRBD1	TGTGCCTGGAGTCTGGGACAGGGCACTGAAGCTTTCTTT	CAWSLGQGTEAFF
few	TRBV12-3/TRBV12-4	TRBJ2-2	-	TGTGCCAGCATCGCGGTGAACACCGGGGAGCTGTTTTTT	CASIAVNTGELFF
few	TRBV18	TRBJ2-5	TRBD2	TGTGCCAGCTCCCCACGGGGGGGGCCAGAGACCCAGTACTTC	CASSPRGGPETQYF
many	TRBV27	TRBJ2-7	TRBD2	TGTGCCAGCAGCCGCTCAGCGGGGGCATACTCCTACGAGCAGTACTTC	CASSRSAGAYSYEQYF
once	TRBV27	TRBJ1-3	-	TGTGCCAGCAGTTTAAGGCCCCCCCAACCGGGAAACACCACATATTTT	CASSLRPPQPGNTTYF
-	TRBV4-2	TRBJ2-3	-	TGTGCCAGCAGCCAAGAATGGGATACGCAGTATTTT	CASSQEWDTQYF
few	TRBV7-9	TRBJ1-1	-	TGTGCCAGCAGCGGAGTTGAGGACACTGAAGCTTTCTTT	CASSGVEDTEAFF
few	TRBV6-1	TRBJ1-5	-	TGTGCCAGCAGTGAAGAGGGGCAGGCCTCTTTCAAGGGGCATTTT	CASSEEGQASFKGHF
few	TRBV6-2/TRBV6-3	TRBJ2-7	-	TGTGCCAGCAGTGACAGGAGGCTCTACGAGCAGTACTTC	CASSDRRLYEQYF
-	TRBV9	TRBJ2-3	-	TGTGCCAGCGGCACCCCTCTCCGGGACCCCACAGATACGCAGTATTTT	CASGTPLRDPTDTQYF
many	TRBV7-8	TRBJ2-3	-	TGTGCCAGCAGCTTAGAGCCAGATACGCAGTATTTT	CASSLEPDTQYF
-	TRBV5-8	TRBJ2-3	-	TGTGCCAGCAGCTTGGGGATGACTACAAGCACAGATACGCAGTATTTT	CASSLGMTTSTDTQYF
-	TRBV24-1	TRBJ2-2	TRBD2	TGTGCCACCAGTGGGGCGGGAGGCTCTACCGGGGAGCTGTTTTTT	CATSGAGGSTGELFF
few	TRBV7-3	TRBJ2-3	-	TGTGCCAGCAGCTTAACGGGGGGCGACGCAGATACGCAGTATTTT	CASSLTGGDADTQYF
many	TRBV7-9	TRBJ2-7	TRBD1	TGTGCCAGCAGCTCTCTAACGACTTCAGGGGGCCGGGAGCAGTACTTC	CASSSLTTSGGREQYF
few	TRBV20-1	TRBJ2-7	-	TGCAGTGCAAGGGGTGGAACTCGCTACGAGCAGTACTTC	CSARGGTRYEQYF
many	TRBV19	TRBJ2-2	-	TGTGCCAGTAGTATAGTCGCGGTGAACACCGGGGAGCTGTTTTTT	CASSIVAVNTGELFF
many	TRBV6-1	TRBJ2-7	-	TGTGCCAGCACAGGGAGTTACTTATCCTACGAGCAGTACTTC	CASTGSYLSYEQYF
-	TRBV6-1	TRBJ2-2	TRBD1	TGTGCCAGCAGGAAACCGCAGGGGGTCGGGGAGCTGTTTTTT	CASRKPQGVGELFF
-	TRBV9	TRBJ2-5	TRBD2	TGTGCCAGCAGCTCCCGGGGGGAGACAGAGACCCAGTACTTC	CASSSRGETETQYF
-	TRBV15	TRBJ1-3	-	TGTGCCACCAGCAGTAACAGGGTTCCTGGAAACACCATATATTTT	CATSSNRVPGNTIYF
many	TRBV12-3/TRBV12-4	TRBJ1-2	-	TGTGCCAGCAGGGAGGGAGGGAACTATGGCTACACCTTC	CASREGGNYGYTF
few	TRBV2	TRBJ1-3	-	TGTGCCAGCAGCGATACAGCAGACAAGGAGGATTTT	CASSDTADKEDF
few	TRBV9	TRBJ1-4	-	TGTGCCAGCAGCGTAGGGGCAGGGAAGAATGAAAAACTGTTTTTT	CASSVGAGKNEKLFF
many	TRBV7-6	TRBJ2-2	-	TGTGCCAGCAGCTTAGCACTGAACACCGGGGAGCTGTTTTTT	CASSLALNTGELFF
many	TRBV7-9	TRBJ2-2	-	TGTGCCAGCAGCCACCGGGACTCCAACACCGGGGAGCTGTTTTTT	CASSHRDSNTGELFF
many	TRBV6-1	TRBJ2-7	TRBD1	TGTGCCAGCAGTGTCTACCGGGACAGGGTCTTCTCCTACGAGCAGTACTTC	CASSVYRDRVFSYEQYF
few	TRBV4-1	TRBJ2-5	-	TGCGCCAGCAGCCCAGGGACCGGGAGTCTGAAGACCCAGTACTTC	CASSPGTGSLKTQYF
-	TRBV28	TRBJ2-2	TRBD1	TGTGCCAGCAAGTCCTCCGGGACAGTATTCGCGAACACCGGGGAGCTGTTTTTT	CASKSSGTVFANTGELFF
-	TRBV6-1	TRBJ1-5	-	TGTGCCAGCAGTGAAGTGGGGAACCAGCCCCAGCATTTT	CASSEVGNQPQHF
-	TRBV27	TRBJ2-5	TRBD2	TGTGCCAGCAGTTTATCGGGGGGGGAAATTCCAATGGCCCAGTACTTC	CASSLSGGEIPMAQYF
few	TRBV12-3/TRBV12-4	TRBJ2-7	-	TGTGCCAGCACCCTCGCCGGGGGGCAGGGGGAGCAGTACTTC	CASTLAGGQGEQYF
-	TRBV3-1	TRBJ1-2	TRBD1	TGTGCCAGCAGCCCCCTCGGAGACAGGGCTCTCTATGGCTACACCTTC	CASSPLGDRALYGYTF
-	TRBV5-1	TRBJ2-1	-	TGCGCCAGCAGCTTGGGTTCAGGGGCCTCCTACAATGAGCAGTTCTTC	CASSLGSGASYNEQFF
many	TRBV19	TRBJ1-5	-	TGTGCCAGTAGCCGACCGTATAGCAATCAGCCCCAGCATTTT	CASSRPYSNQPQHF
few	TRBV23-1	TRBJ1-2	-	TGCGCCAGCAGTCAAAGGGAAGAGGGTCTGGGTCCCATAGGCTATGGCTACACCTTC	CASSQREEGLGPIGYGYTF
many	TRBV7-7	TRBJ2-1	-	TGTGCTAGCAGCTTAGACCAAGGTGGGCCCTACAATGAGCAGTTCTTC	CASSLDQGGPYNEQFF
-	TRBV14	TRBJ2-3	TRBD2	TGTGCCAGCAGCCAAGAGGCACTAGCGGGAGATACGCAGTATTTT	CASSQEALAGDTQYF
-	TRBV28	TRBJ2-1	-	TGTGCCAGCAGTACTGACTATGAGCAGTTCTTC	CASSTDYEQFF
few	TRBV24-1	TRBJ1-1	-	TGTGCCACCAGTGGTGGAAGTGAAGCTTTCTTT	CATSGGSEAFF
many	TRBV5-1	TRBJ1-1	-	TGCGCCAGCAGCTTGCGTGGTATTGGCCTAAGAGATCTTTCTCGTATGAACACTGAAGCTTTCTTT	CASSLRGIGLRDLSRMNTEAFF
many	TRBV15	TRBJ1-1	TRBD1	TGTGCCACCAGCAGAGAGGAGGGGGCGATTGGTGAAGCTTTCTTT	CATSREEGAIGEAFF
many	TRBV7-6	TRBJ2-2	TRBD2	TGTGCCAGCAGCTTCAACGTAGCGGGGGGATACACCGGGGAGCTGTTTTTT	CASSFNVAGGYTGELFF
-	TRBV5-1	TRBJ1-2	-	TGCGCCAGCAGCTTGGTGGGCCAGGGCAACCCTGGCTACACCTTC	CASSLVGQGNPGYTF
many	TRBV7-3	TRBJ2-3	-	TGTGCCAGCAGCTTGGGAGCATTGGCAGATACGCAGTATTTT	CASSLGALADTQYF
-	TRBV5-5	TRBJ1-3	-	TGTGCCAGCAGCTTGGACAGAGGCTTCTCTGGAAACACCATATATTTT	CASSLDRGFSGNTIYF
many	TRBV27	TRBJ2-3	-	TGTGCCAGCAGTTCGAGTTTGGAGCCAGGGAGCACAGATACGCAGTATTTT	CASSSSLEPGSTDTQYF